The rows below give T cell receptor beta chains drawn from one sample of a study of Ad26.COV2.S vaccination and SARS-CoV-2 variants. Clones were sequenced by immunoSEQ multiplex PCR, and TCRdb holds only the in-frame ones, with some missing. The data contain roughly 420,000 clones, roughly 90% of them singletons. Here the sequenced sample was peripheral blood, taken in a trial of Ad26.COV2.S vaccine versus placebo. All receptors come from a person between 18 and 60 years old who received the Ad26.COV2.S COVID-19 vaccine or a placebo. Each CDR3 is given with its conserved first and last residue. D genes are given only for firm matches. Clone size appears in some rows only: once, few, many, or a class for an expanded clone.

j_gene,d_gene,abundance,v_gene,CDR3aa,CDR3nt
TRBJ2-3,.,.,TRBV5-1,CASTLLGGADTQYF,TGCGCCAGCACCCTACTCGGGGGTGCAGATACGCAGTATTTT
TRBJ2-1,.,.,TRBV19,CASNRERNEQFF,TGTGCCAGTAACAGGGAACGGAATGAGCAGTTCTTC
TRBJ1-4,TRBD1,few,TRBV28,CASIPRPGQGAPTNEKLFF,TGTGCCAGCATCCCCCGGCCGGGACAGGGGGCGCCAACTAATGAAAAACTGTTTTTT
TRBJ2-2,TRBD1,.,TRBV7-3,CASSPTGGGTGELFF,TGTGCCAGCAGTCCCACAGGGGGCGGCACCGGGGAGCTGTTTTTT
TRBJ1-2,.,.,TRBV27,CASSSKNNYGYTF,TGTGCCAGCAGTTCCAAAAATAACTATGGCTACACCTTC
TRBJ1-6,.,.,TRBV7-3,CASSSGGNDSYNSPLHF,TGTGCCAGCAGCTCGGGGGGCAACGACTCCTATAATTCACCCCTCCACTTT
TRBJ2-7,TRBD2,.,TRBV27,CASSHAGGGYEQYF,TGTGCCAGCAGTCACGCGGGGGGCGGTTACGAGCAGTACTTC
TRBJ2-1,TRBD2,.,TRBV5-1,CASSLELAGGRRGNEQFF,TGCGCCAGCAGCTTGGAACTAGCGGGGGGCCGTCGGGGCAATGAGCAGTTCTTC
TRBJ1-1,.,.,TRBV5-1,CASRKNSAGGMNTEAFF,TGCGCCAGCCGAAAAAATTCTGCGGGGGGCATGAACACTGAAGCTTTCTTT
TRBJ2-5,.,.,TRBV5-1,CASSKGLAGETQYF,TGCGCCAGCAGTAAGGGCCTTGCGGGAGAGACCCAGTACTTC
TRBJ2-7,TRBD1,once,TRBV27,CASSPRQGLYEQYF,TGTGCCAGCAGTCCTAGACAGGGCCTCTACGAGCAGTACTTC
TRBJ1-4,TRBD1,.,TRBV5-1,CASSLNRGNEKLFF,TGCGCCAGCAGCTTGAACAGGGGGAATGAAAAACTGTTTTTT
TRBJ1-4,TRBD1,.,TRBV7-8,CASSGGTVNEKLFF,TGTGCCAGCAGCGGCGGGACAGTTAATGAAAAACTGTTTTTT